This T cell receptor (beta chain) was identified in a study of shared clonotypes between healthy human individuals (TCRdb year 2020). Broadly, across the study: The cohort comprised two women and a few men aged 18 to 49 years. Per donor, three plates each were used for CD4 naive and CD4 memory, two for CD8 naive, and one for CD8 memory. To estimate repertoire size and how much clonotype sharing occurs between individuals, the study deeply sequenced the blood TCR repertoires of a handful of healthy adults. To increase sequencing depth and limit assay-specific biases, different laboratories used diverse techniques to prepare libraries and sequence TCR repertoires. Per donor, leukapheresis produced somewhere between about 0.8 and 9.5 billion PBMCs. The paper as a whole reports these results and caveats: Incomplete sequencing was indicated by rarefaction of sorted-subset datasets, despite the large sequencing depth. Sampling was restricted to blood, and TCR repertoires in tissue are likely to differ from TCR repertoires in blood. Compared with non-shared clonotypes, the clonotypes found in all four sorted-subset donors had higher generation probabilities. Because the study included only a small number of donors, the genetic and exposure-history diversity represented was limited. When a handful of donors were compared, the shared fraction of clonotypes was about 5% for naive CD4, 3.5% for naive CD8, about 2.5% for memory CD4, and roughly 0.43% for memory CD8. Naive subsets generally had larger estimated clonotype richness than memory subsets did. Based on pairwise subsampling, the degree of clonotype sharing among donors was expected to be affected by sequencing depth.

CD8 naive samples were CD45RO-negative cells positively selected for CCR7, giving a CD45RA+CCR7+ population that excluded TemRA cells. Donors were healthy HIV-negative adults with no recently reported acute infections or vaccinations. Every donor was a Caucasian adult living in Nashville, Tennessee, USA. Blood was obtained by leukapheresis, after which PBMCs were separated by Ficoll-Histopaque density gradient centrifugation and cryopreserved in liquid nitrogen vapor phase. Purity and quantity of every magnetically sorted T cell population were checked by analytical flow cytometry. Each sorted fraction had its genomic DNA isolated and then quantified by UV absorbance on a Nanodrop 2000c. TCR CDR3 regions were amplified from genomic DNA by multiplex PCR using the deep immunoSEQ assay. Extracted genomic DNA from each cell subset was distributed evenly across all wells of several immunoSEQ 96-well plates, and each plate was treated as a replicate. For sorted subsets, approximately 210 ng of genomic DNA, equivalent to 30,000 or so T cell genomes, went into each replicate PCR. Purified libraries were quantified with a Qubit 3.0 fluorometer, sized on a Bioanalyzer 2100, and re-quantified with the KAPA Library Quantification kit. Every immunoSEQ 96-well plate was sequenced on a separate single-read 150-cycle Illumina NextSeq 550 flow cell. The paper's processing steps were these. Because the immunoSEQ output held only junctional sequences and lacked quality scores, the filtering could not match the filtering applied to full-length reads. To assign V/J genes and CDR3, sequences were annotated against IMGT germline references using PyIR, a Python wrapper for IgBLAST v1.9. Reads were filtered out if the reads had weak V/J assignments (E-value above 1e-6), no CDR3, stop codons, out-of-frame junctions, or ambiguous translated residues. V3J clonotypes were defined as sequences sharing an identical inferred V gene, J gene, and CDR3 amino acid sequence. To compute the percentage overlap between repertoires, the number of shared unique clonotypes was divided by the size of the smaller repertoire. Repertoire richness was assessed with RTK rarefaction, the Chao1 estimator, and Recon v2.1 estimates of unobserved clonotypes. Generation probabilities were computed with OLGA for all TCRbeta clonotypes obtained by the gDNA method from several donors. The source is immuneACCESS, and TCRdb retained only in-frame sequences with V and J called. Part of the clones is not carried over; for the studies checked, unresolved V genes explain less than half of this, and the remainder is unexplained. V and J calls and clone size are those listed in that table; D and trimming were worked out from the DNA. The sample data list about 2 million clones, and approximately 94% of these were observed just once. The ten top clones hold 1% to 1.5% of the sample.

This clone was seen more than once but under ten times. Its cognate antigen has yet to be identified. No clone much larger than this one lies a single base away; base qualities are absent. This sequence originates from a man between 18 and 35 years old in good health. The source material was naive CD8+ T cells sorted from blood. The meaning of the sample's cell subset or site label: CD45RA+CCR7+.

Here is the DNA: TGTGCCAGTAGTATCCTAGGGGAGGCTGAAGCTTTCTTT. It specifies CASSILGEAEAFF. The sequence joins TRBV19 to TRBJ1-1; a tentative D call is TRBD1 (5 bases match). Taken from cysteine to phenylalanine, the CDR3 has 13 residues. The only DNA kept is the CDR3, 39 bases in frame from the first base. CDR1 is given as LNHDA and CDR2 as SQIVND, both from the germline V gene (reference sequence). Trimming costs V 3 bases and J 6 bases, and their ends lie 11 bases apart.